The source of this TCR beta chain is a study of blood T cells in healthy people across ages (dated by TCRdb to about 2015). Notes on the research overall: In model experiments, roughly one uniquely barcoded TCR beta cDNA molecule per two T cells was captured by template switching. To track age-related changes in TCR beta repertoire diversity, the study relied on deep sequencing normalized with unique cDNA molecular identifiers. Donors were grouped into four age groups: young (average roughly 15 years), middle-aged (less than 40), aged (around 60) and long-lived (over 80). To avoid experimental bias, donors of different ages were randomly spread across the sequencing lanes. The study analyzed two additional independent replicas of 1 million unique cDNA reads from the same blood draw for two donors, one aged 18 to 30 and one aged 80 or older. Study-wide findings and limitations: As age increased, observed TCR beta diversity per million T cells dropped in a roughly linear way, and a significant reduction was already evident by age 40. A strong correlation was found between observed TCR beta diversity and the percentage of naive T cells measured by flow cytometry. Compared with the aged group, the long-lived group had more naive CD4+ T cells, fewer expanded clones and increased TCR diversity, suggesting age selection. Because profiling used bulk unsorted PBMCs, naive and antigen-experienced compartments could not be compared conclusively. Estimates of total diversity based on one million sequenced T cells were considered lower bounds and underestimates. Because donor CMV infection status was unknown, age-related changes in expanded clonotypes were potentially confounded.

A single count supports this clonotype. What this receptor recognizes is not known. No base qualities exist here, and no much larger clone lies one base off it. On its own, one read is weak support. The library was obtained by 5' RACE. The reads were generated on an Illumina HiSeq 2500. The second PCR ran for about 7 to 11 cycles and used a J-beta primer mix along with a sample-barcoded 5' primer. A template-switch 5' adaptor carrying 12 random nucleotides introduced a unique molecular identifier onto each TCR beta cDNA molecule. Each sample yielded at least 2.5 million CDR3-containing paired-end reads. First-strand cDNA synthesis was performed from all RNA using the Mint cDNA synthesis kit, with priming by a TRBC-specific oligonucleotide. All cDNA was treated with uracil-DNA glycosylase and then went through a first 18-cycle PCR with the universal primers M1SS and BC2_uni_R. The original pipeline was this. Each sample was normalized by randomly selecting 1 million high-quality reads, each carrying a distinct molecular identifier. Instead of being binned into consensus sequences, reads with shared molecular identifiers were discarded. CDR3 identification, clonotype clustering and error correction used MiTCR with a Q25 quality threshold and the strictest error-elimination algorithm. Lower-bound total TCR beta diversity was estimated with a nonparametric unseen species model using Euler transformation. TCRdb trimmed public reads at Q25 via fastp, called clones via MiXCR and kept in-frame beta chains. Rows with one shared CDR3 protein collapse into an entry with the most common genes and DNA. The V and J calls here are based on TCRdb, not the publication. This sample has about 640,000 distinct CDR3 sequences in its table, and approximately 50% of those were observed once. Over 30% of the sample is held by the ten biggest clonotypes.

The CDR3 starts with the cysteine, ends with the phenylalanine, and has 14 residues. Just the 42-base CDR3 DNA is kept, in frame starting at base 1. V loses 2 bases at its end and J loses 8 bases; junction bases beyond the gene matches: 0. The germline V gene yields MNHEY for CDR1 and SVGAGI for CDR2. Donors were 40 or so systemically healthy Caucasian individuals from Russia aged roughly 6 to 95 years. Roughly 11 milliliters of peripheral blood were drawn from each donor into EDTA-treated Vacutainer tubes. Ficoll-Paque density-gradient centrifugation was used to isolate PBMCs, with at least 7 million obtained per sample. Total RNA, at least 6 micrograms per sample, was extracted from PBMCs with Trizol reagent. The percentages of naive CD45RAhigh/CD27high T cells were determined by flow cytometry on a PBMC aliquot from every donor.

The chain is assembled from TRBV6-5 and TRBJ1-6, and 10 bases in between align with TRBD1. The receptor comes from a man between 60 and 75 years old in good health. Sequencing was carried out using blood. This receptor has the CDR3 CASSYGTGDSPLHF. The bases are TGTGCCAGCAGTTACGGGACAGGGGATTCACCCCTCCACTTT.